Each of the 14 T cell receptor beta chains below was sequenced from the same sample in a study of cytomegalovirus exposure and HLA in healthy donors. The PCR contained 60 Vbeta and 13 Jbeta primers. The method was immunoSEQ multiplex PCR; TCRdb's version includes in-frame clones alone and lacks a portion of them. The table records some 88,000 clones, 60% to 70% of them present only once. Sequencing used PBMCs. These receptors were taken from a woman aged 25 to 45 in good health and CMV-seronegative.

This clone was counted a few times. The rearrangement links TRBV5-1 to TRBJ2-3, with 7 positions matching TRBD2. The J segment lost 6 bases and the V segment lost 0 bases, leaving 4 bases of the junction unmatched. Germline loops: CDR1 SGHRS, CDR2 YFSETQ. CDR3 length: 14 amino acids. CDR3 nucleotides: TGCGCCAGCAGCTTGGGGACTAGTGGCGATACGCAGTATTTT. Translated: CASSLGTSGDTQYF.

This clone was observed a single time. This chain links TRBV4-2 with TRBJ1-2; D unresolved. V was shortened by 0 bases and J by 2 bases, with 10 bases between the two germline ends. Germline V lookup: CDR1 LGHNA, CDR2 YNFKEQ. The length of the CDR3 is 15 residues. The CDR3 reads CASSQDLLVNYGYTF. Here the CDR3 DNA reads TGTGCCAGCAGCCAAGATCTTTTAGTCAACTATGGCTACACCTTC.

The chain couples TRBV2 to TRBJ1-2; maybe TRBD1 (6 bases). CDR3 length: 13 amino acids. The V end was cut by 4 bases, the J end by 5 bases, with 11 bases between. CDR1 and CDR2 from the germline V gene are SNHLY and FYNNEI. As DNA, the CDR3 is TGTGCCAGCAGTGGGACAGACAGATATGGCTACACCTTC. Translated: CASSGTDRYGYTF.

The chain is built from TRBV5-6 and TRBJ2-5; TRBD2 matches 15 bases. Trimming took 3 bases from V and 4 from J; bases not matched to a gene: 10. The CDR3 extends over 18 amino acids. Germline V gene data show CDR1 as SGHDT and CDR2 as YYEEEE. CDR3 DNA sequence: TGTGCCAGCAGCTCAATGACCGGACTAGCGGGAGGGAGAGAGACCCAGTACTTC. This encodes CASSSMTGLAGGRETQYF.

V is TRBV5-1 and J is TRBJ1-1; 7 bases match TRBD1. CDR1 and CDR2 from the germline V gene are SGHRS and YFSETQ. The CDR3 sequence is 13 residues long. The trim removed 2 bases at V and 3 bases at J, leaving 1 base unmatched. The CDR3 DNA reads as TGCGCCAGCAGCTTTGGACAGGACACTGAAGCTTTCTTT. It is translated as CASSFGQDTEAFF. Full variable domain (outside the CDR3, taken from reference TRBV5-1 and TRBJ1-1): KAGVTQTPRYLIKTRGQQVTLSCSPISGHRSVSWYQQTPGQGLQFLFEYFSETQRNKGNFPGRFSGRQFSNSRSEMNVSTLELGDSALYLCASSFGQDTEAFFGQGTRLTVV.

The V and J genes are TRBV6-8 and TRBJ2-5, with D unclear. The germline gives CDR1 MNHGY, CDR2 SAAAGT. The CDR3 consists of 12 residues. The V end lost 4 bases, the J end lost 5 bases, and 8 bases lay between the germline ends. CDR3 amino acids: CASSFQTETQYF. The DNA of the CDR3 is TGTGCCAGCAGTTTCCAGACTGAGACCCAGTACTTC.

J is TRBJ1-4 and V is TRBV6-5, with D uncertain. Germline V gene sequence: CDR1 MNHEY, CDR2 SVGAGI. The CDR3 length is 14 residues. V gave up 6 bases and J gave up 5 bases, with 13 bases separating them. CDR3 nucleotide sequence: TGTGCCAGCAGCCGCGGGAGGGCCAATGAAAAACTGTTTTTT. Its translation is CASSRGRANEKLFF.

The CDR3: CAWSVGQGLTDTQYF. Written as DNA, the CDR3 is TGTGCCTGGAGTGTGGGACAGGGGTTGACAGATACGCAGTATTTT. The chain couples TRBV30 to TRBJ2-3, with 10 bases identical to TRBD1. The ends lost 0 bases at V and 3 bases at J; junction bases unmatched: 3. Per the germline V gene, CDR1 is GTSNPN and CDR2 is SVGIG (reference sequence). This CDR3 comprises 15 residues. Full variable domain (remainder filled in from reference TRBV30 and TRBJ2-3): SQTIHQWPATLVQPVGSPLSLECTVEGTSNPNLYWYRQAAGRGLQLLFYSVGIGQISSEVPQNLSASRPQDRQFILSSKKLLLSDSGFYLCAWSVGQGLTDTQYFGPGTRLTVL.

This clone was observed a few times. The V call is TRBV27, the J call TRBJ2-3, with TRBD1 as a possible D gene (5 bases). V was clipped by 8 bases and J by 3 bases, with 12 bases between them. Germline V gene lookup returns CDR1 MNHEY and CDR2 SMNVEV (reference sequence). The CDR3 totals 13 residues. CDR3 in DNA: TGTGCCAGCCCCCCAGGGCCTACAGATACGCAGTATTTT. Residues: CASPPGPTDTQYF.

The chain links TRBV5-1 to TRBJ2-3; 8 bases map to TRBD2. The CDR3 extends over 15 amino acids. V was clipped by 0 bases and J by 5 bases; unmatched bases: 5. The germline gives CDR1 SGHRS, CDR2 YFSETQ. DNA for the CDR3: TGCGCCAGCAGCTTGGGTAGCGGGGTTGGAGATACGCAGTATTTT. It specifies CASSLGSGVGDTQYF.

The genes are TRBV27 and TRBJ1-1; maybe TRBD1 (6 bases). Germline-derived CDR1 and CDR2 are MNHEY and SMNVEV (reference sequence). The CDR3 loop spans 14 amino acids. V lost 2 bases to trimming and J lost 4 bases, with 11 bases between them. CDR3: CASSLQGHSTEAFF. The CDR3 DNA reads as TGTGCCAGCAGTTTACAGGGGCACTCCACTGAAGCTTTCTTT.

In this sample, this clone turned up once. The chain links TRBV30 to TRBJ2-7; TRBD2 might be the D (6 bases). The CDR3 is 13 amino acids. Germline CDR1 reads GTSNPN; CDR2 reads SVGIG (reference sequence). V lost 2 bases, J lost 1 base, and 9 bases lay in between. Here the CDR3 reads CAWSRGGSYEQYF. The DNA for the CDR3 is TGTGCCTGGAGTAGGGGAGGTTCCTACGAGCAGTACTTC.

J is TRBJ2-4 and V is TRBV5-4; TRBD2 might be the D (5 bases). V was clipped by 1 base and J by 7 bases, with 12 bases between them. Germline V gene data show CDR1 as SGHNT and CDR2 as YYREEE (reference sequence). The CDR3 has 14 amino acids. As DNA, the CDR3 is TGTGCCAGCAGCTTGAATACTAGGCCGAACATTCAGTACTTC. Encoded protein: CASSLNTRPNIQYF. Filled out from reference TRBV5-4 and TRBJ2-4, the complete variable domain reads ETGVTQSPTHLIKTRGQQVTLRCSSQSGHNTVSWYQQALGQGPQFIFQYYREEENGRGNFPPRFSGLQFPNYSSELNVNALELDDSALYLCASSLNTRPNIQYFGAGTRLSVL.

The chain combines TRBV4-1 with TRBJ1-1; D is ambiguous. Germline CDR1 MGHRA, CDR2 YSYEKL. The length of the CDR3 is 14 residues. V was cut by 0 bases and J by 5 bases, with 10 bases left in between. CDR3 nucleotides: TGCGCCAGCAGCCAAGATCGGGTAAGGACTGAAGCTTTCTTT. This encodes CASSQDRVRTEAFF.